The 23 T cell receptor beta chains reported below all come from one sample, sequenced in a study of blood T cell repertoires in COVID-19. The protocol was immunoSEQ multiplex PCR, while the TCRdb copy is restricted to in-frame clones and leaves out a portion. The top ten hold around 7.5% of the sample, which has roughly 220,000 clones, 80% to 90% seen once. Material for sequencing was peripheral blood. All receptors derive from a woman older than 75 with COVID-19, enrolled during active disease.

The chain is built from TRBV7-9 and TRBJ1-4; D is unclear. CDR1 SEHNR and CDR2 FQNEAQ come from the germline V gene (reference sequence). The CDR3 sequence is 12 residues long. Trimming removed 5 bases at V and 8 bases at J, with 9 bases between. This CDR3 is CASSAPVEKLFF. DNA for the CDR3: TGTGCCAGCAGCGCTCCGGTCGAAAAACTGTTTTTT.

The V call is TRBV4-3, the J call TRBJ2-7, with 7 bases matching TRBD2. The CDR3 has 15 amino acids. Germline-derived CDR1 and CDR2 are LGHNA and YSLEER. J was trimmed by 0 bases and V by 6 bases; bases with no gene match: 8. The CDR3 coding sequence is TGCGCCAGCAGTCGGGACTACTTGAGCTCCTACGAGCAGTACTTC. Its translation is CASSRDYLSSYEQYF.

The gene calls are TRBV28 and TRBJ2-3, with D perhaps matching TRBD2 (6 bases). CDR1 MDHEN and CDR2 SYDVKM come from the germline V gene. CDR3 length: 14 amino acids. Trimming left V 10 bases short and J 5 bases short, with 19 bases between. Here the CDR3 DNA reads TGTGCCACCATGGGGACTGTTAGGGGAGATACGCAGTATTTT. It specifies CATMGTVRGDTQYF.

V is TRBV21-1 and J is TRBJ2-1; TRBD2, the table's D call, lacks a check against the DNA. TRBV21-1 is assigned pseudogene status. CDR3 size: 16 residues. As DNA, the CDR3 is TGTGCCAGCAGCAAAGAAGAAACTCGTTATATCAATGAGCAGTTCTTC. It translates to CASSKEETRYINEQFF.

The chain combines TRBV6-5 with TRBJ2-1; D may be TRBD1 (5 bases). Trimming stripped 4 bases from V and 4 bases from J, with 14 bases between. This CDR3 spans 15 amino acids. CDR1 is MNHEY and CDR2 is SVGAGI in the germline V gene. CDR3 region: CASSFTKGVYNEQFF. In nucleotides, the CDR3 is TGTGCCAGCAGTTTCACCAAAGGGGTTTACAATGAGCAGTTCTTC.

The chain links TRBV28 to TRBJ2-5; perhaps TRBD2 as D (6 bases). Trimming shortened V by 5 bases and J by 3 bases, and 16 bases separated the two germline ends. Germline V gene sequence: CDR1 MDHEN, CDR2 SYDVKM. This CDR3 region has 15 residues. The CDR3 DNA is TGTGCCAGCAGTCCTCGGGGACTGGGAGAAGAGACCCAGTACTTC. Translation gives CASSPRGLGEETQYF.

This chain uses TRBV5-1 with TRBJ2-1; 16 nucleotides agree with TRBD2. Germline V lookup: CDR1 SGHRS, CDR2 YFSETQ. CDR3 size: 16 residues. With 4 bases clipped from V and 7 bases from J, the junction kept 5 bases outside the gene matches. The CDR3 sequence: CASSQGLAGGQNEQFF. The CDR3 DNA reads as TGCGCCAGCAGCCAGGGACTAGCGGGAGGGCAAAATGAGCAGTTCTTC.

CDR3 amino acids: CASSLVHSSYEQYF. The CDR3 DNA reads as TGCGCCAGCAGCTTGGTTCACAGTTCCTACGAGCAGTACTTC. V is TRBV5-1 and J is TRBJ2-7; D is ambiguous. The germline V gene has CDR1 SGHRS and CDR2 YFSETQ. CDR3 length: 14 residues. V lost 0 bases and J lost 1, with 8 bases in between.

The chain carries TRBV25-1 and TRBJ1-1; D is perhaps TRBD1 (6 bases). This CDR3 contains 15 residues. Germline CDR1 and CDR2: MGHDK and SYGVNS. Trimming cost V 3 bases and J 10 bases, with 21 bases left between them. CDR3 loop: CASSEDSKGEIGAFF. CDR3 sequence (DNA): TGTGCCAGCAGTGAGGACAGTAAGGGGGAGATCGGAGCTTTCTTT.

To note about this clone: The junction differs from germline at one of its ends, possibly a read error. V usage is TRBV7-7 and J usage is TRBJ2-5; 9 nucleotides line up with TRBD1. The CDR3 spans 14 residues. Germline values: CDR1 SSHAT, CDR2 FNYEAQ (reference sequence). The CDR3 bases are TGTGCTAGCAGCTCCACAGGGGGCGGAGAGACCCAGTACTTC. Translated, it gives CASSSTGGGETQYF.

V gene TRBV2 combines with J gene TRBJ2-3; D may be TRBD2 (5 bases). CDR1 SNHLY and CDR2 FYNNEI come from the germline V gene. V lost 5 bases and J lost 5, with 11 bases in between. The CDR3 extends over 13 amino acids. CDR3 amino acids: CASSRAREDTQYF. The DNA of the CDR3 is TGTGCCAGCAGTCGGGCCCGGGAAGATACGCAGTATTTT.

This clone was counted once. The chain couples TRBV5-1 to TRBJ1-6; 8 bases line up with TRBD1. Looked up from germline, CDR1 is SGHRS and CDR2 is YFSETQ. With V trimmed by 5 bases and J by 5 bases, 6 bases remained unmatched. The CDR3 is 15 residues long. CDR3 in amino acids: CASRHGTGDNSPLHF. CDR3 coding DNA: TGCGCCAGCAGGCACGGGACAGGTGATAATTCACCCCTCCACTTT.

V usage is TRBV7-9 and J usage is TRBJ1-2; the D is unclear. V dropped 0 bases and J dropped 5 bases, with 10 bases sitting between them. Germline assignment: CDR1 SEHNR and CDR2 FQNEAQ (reference sequence). This CDR3 is built from 14 residues. The CDR3 loop reads CASSLAGVLYGYTF. CDR3 bases: TGTGCCAGCAGCTTAGCCGGGGTCTTGTATGGCTACACCTTC.

The chain uses TRBV14 and TRBJ1-5, with TRBD1 identical over 7 bases. The CDR3 covers 14 residues. CDR1 SGHDN and CDR2 FVKESK come from the germline V gene. Germline trimming cut 4 bases from V and 5 bases from J; bases unmatched to any gene: 5. The CDR3 region is CASSLSTGDQPQHF. The CDR3 DNA sequence: TGTGCCAGCAGCCTATCAACAGGGGATCAGCCCCAGCATTTT.

The V gene is TRBV6-2 or TRBV6-3, the J gene TRBJ2-1; TRBD2 matches 11 bases. Germline values: CDR1 MNHEY, CDR2 SVGEGT. Losses at the gene ends were 4 bases for V and 10 bases for J; bases not matched to a gene: 15. This CDR3 contains 17 residues. The CDR3 DNA is TGTGCCAGCAGTTCCCCTTCGACTAGCGGGGCCTTTTGGGAGCAGTTCTTC. It is translated as CASSSPSTSGAFWEQFF.

This clone was seen repeatedly, ten times or more. V usage is TRBV7-2 and J usage is TRBJ1-5; TRBD1 aligns across 9 bases. From germline, CDR1 is SGHTA and CDR2 FQGNSA. The CDR3 is 15 amino acids. V was pared by 5 bases and J by 7 bases, with 9 bases of the junction left unmatched. CDR3 DNA: TGTGCCAGCAGCCCTGGACAGGGGATAAGGCAGCCCCAGCATTTT. Amino acid sequence: CASSPGQGIRQPQHF.

This chain joins TRBV28 and TRBJ2-6; D is uncertain. Germline CDR1 reads MDHEN; CDR2 reads SYDVKM. The CDR3 extends over 16 amino acids. Trimming took off 3 bases at V and 0 bases at J, with 9 bases between the two ends. The CDR3 DNA follows: TGTGCCAGCAGTTTCTTCCGAGCCTCTGGGGCCAACGTCCTGACTTTC. Protein: CASSFFRASGANVLTF.

The CDR3 nucleotides read TGTGCCAGCAGTTTAGGTAGCTACACCTTC. Residues: CASSLGSYTF. The chain links TRBV12-3 or TRBV12-4 to TRBJ1-2, with no clear D. This CDR3 has 10 residues. Trimming took off 1 base at V and 9 bases at J, with 3 bases between the two ends.

The chain recombines TRBV5-3 with TRBJ2-1; a weak D match, TRBD1 (6 bases). TRBV5-3 belongs to the ORF category, with a function that is uncertain. The CDR3 has 15 residues. The V end lost 0 bases, the J end lost 6 bases, and 13 bases lay between the germline ends. Written as DNA, the CDR3 is TGTGCCAGAAGCTTGGGAGGGGGAAAGAGCAATGAGCAGTTCTTC. Protein sequence: CARSLGGGKSNEQFF.

This sequence joins TRBV7-2 and TRBJ2-1; 7 bases match TRBD2. Trimming removed 3 bases from V and 10 bases from J; junction bases left unmatched: 6. This CDR3 is built from 13 residues. CDR1 is SGHTA, CDR2 FQGNSA, per germline. CDR3 DNA sequence: TGTGCCAGCAGCTTGACAGAAGCGGGGGAGCAGTTCTTC. Translating it yields CASSLTEAGEQFF.

The chain is built from TRBV29-1 and TRBJ2-7; a possible D gene is TRBD2 (5 bases). CDR1 SQVTM and CDR2 ANQGSEA come from the germline V gene. V lost 5 bases to trimming and J lost 4 bases, with 15 bases between them. CDR3 length: 13 amino acids. The CDR3 coding sequence is TGCAGCGTTTTTGGGAGCCCCGAGTACGAGCAGTACTTC. It yields the protein CSVFGSPEYEQYF.

The chain employs TRBV7-9 and TRBJ1-3; D might be TRBD1 (5 bases). The germline V gene has CDR1 SEHNR and CDR2 FQNEAQ (reference sequence). This CDR3 region has 14 residues. Trimming pared 3 bases from V and 2 bases from J, leaving 8 bases between. CDR3 coding DNA: TGTGCCAGCAGCTTGGGGCAGGCTGGAAACACCATATATTTT. Its translation: CASSLGQAGNTIYF.

The chain links TRBV5-4 to TRBJ1-5; perhaps TRBD1 as D (5 bases). CDR3 size: 15 residues. Germline V gene lookup returns CDR1 SGHNT and CDR2 YYREEE (reference sequence). V lost 4 bases, J lost 4 bases, and 15 bases lay in between. The CDR3 nucleotides are TGTGCCAGCAGCCTCCAGGGCGCCCGTAATCAGCCCCAGCATTTT. Translating gives CASSLQGARNQPQHF. Supplemented by reference TRBV5-4 and TRBJ1-5, the full variable domain reads ETGVTQSPTHLIKTRGQQVTLRCSSQSGHNTVSWYQQALGQGPQFIFQYYREEENGRGNFPPRFSGLQFPNYSSELNVNALELDDSALYLCASSLQGARNQPQHFGDGTRLSIL.